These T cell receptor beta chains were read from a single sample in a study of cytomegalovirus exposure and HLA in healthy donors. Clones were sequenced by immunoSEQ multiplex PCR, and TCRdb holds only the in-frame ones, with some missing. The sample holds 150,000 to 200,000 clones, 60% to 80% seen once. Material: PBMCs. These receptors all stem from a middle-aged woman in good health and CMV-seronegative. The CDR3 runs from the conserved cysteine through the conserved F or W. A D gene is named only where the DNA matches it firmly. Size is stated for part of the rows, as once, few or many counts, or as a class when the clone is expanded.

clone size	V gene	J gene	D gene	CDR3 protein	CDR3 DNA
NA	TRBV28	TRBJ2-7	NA	CASSFRQRTDEQYF	TGTGCCAGCAGTTTTAGACAGAGAACCGACGAGCAGTACTTC
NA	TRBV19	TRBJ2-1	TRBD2	CASSIPLAGHTVYNEQFF	TGTGCCAGTAGTATCCCCCTAGCGGGACACACCGTATACAATGAGCAGTTCTTC
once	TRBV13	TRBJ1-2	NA	CASSPRGLTYGYTF	TGTGCCAGCAGCCCTCGGGGTCTAACCTATGGCTACACCTTC
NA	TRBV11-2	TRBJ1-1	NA	CASSLEGLNTEAFF	TGTGCCAGCAGTCTTGAGGGCTTGAACACTGAAGCTTTCTTT
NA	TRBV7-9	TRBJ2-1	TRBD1	CASSRQGVTYNEQFF	TGTGCCAGCAGCCGACAGGGGGTTACGTACAATGAGCAGTTCTTC
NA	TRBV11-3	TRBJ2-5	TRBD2	CASSLSRKLAGTPGETQYF	TGTGCCAGCAGCTTATCCCGCAAACTAGCGGGTACCCCCGGGGAGACCCAGTACTTC
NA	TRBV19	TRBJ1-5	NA	CASSIWGANQPQHF	TGTGCCAGTAGTATTTGGGGAGCCAATCAGCCCCAGCATTTT
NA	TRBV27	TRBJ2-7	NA	CASSVGMTGSYEQYF	TGTGCCAGCAGTGTAGGGATGACAGGCTCCTACGAGCAGTACTTC
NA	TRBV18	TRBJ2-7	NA	CASSPSLGAYEQYF	TGTGCCAGCTCACCTAGTCTGGGAGCCTACGAGCAGTACTTC
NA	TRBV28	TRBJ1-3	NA	CASRSPGWGVTGNTIYF	TGTGCCAGCAGGTCGCCTGGGTGGGGGGTCACTGGAAACACCATATATTTT
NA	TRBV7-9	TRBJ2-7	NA	CASSSKEDEQYF	TGTGCCAGCAGCTCTAAGGAGGACGAGCAGTACTTC
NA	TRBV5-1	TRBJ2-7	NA	CASSSGFNEQYF	TGCGCCAGCAGCTCCGGGTTCAACGAGCAGTACTTC
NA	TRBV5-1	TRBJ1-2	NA	CASSKRQSPTLNYGYTF	TGCGCCAGCAGCAAAAGACAGTCTCCTACCTTAAACTATGGCTACACCTTC
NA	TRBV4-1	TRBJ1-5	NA	CASSQDAGSNQPQHF	TGCGCCAGCAGCCAAGATGCGGGGAGCAATCAGCCCCAGCATTTT
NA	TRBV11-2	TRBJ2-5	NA	CASSRDRQETQYF	TGTGCCAGCAGCCGAGATCGCCAAGAGACCCAGTACTTC
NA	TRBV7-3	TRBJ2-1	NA	CASSLFTGEQFF	TGTGCCAGCAGCTTATTTACGGGTGAGCAGTTCTTC
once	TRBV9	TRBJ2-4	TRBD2	CASSDQGGGTRSRGKNIQYF	TGTGCCAGCAGCGACCAGGGAGGGGGGACTAGATCTCGAGGCAAAAACATTCAGTACTTC
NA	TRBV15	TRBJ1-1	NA	CATSRERRTEAFF	TGTGCCACCAGCAGAGAGAGGAGGACTGAAGCTTTCTTT
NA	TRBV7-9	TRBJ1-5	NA	CASSLAGGSNQPQHF	TGTGCCAGCAGCTTAGCAGGCGGGAGCAATCAGCCCCAGCATTTT
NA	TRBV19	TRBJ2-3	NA	CASSIAGSSTDTQYF	TGTGCCAGTAGTATCGCGGGGTCTAGCACAGATACGCAGTATTTT
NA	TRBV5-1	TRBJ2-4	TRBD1	CASSLMDRGSDSQYF	TGCGCCAGCAGCTTGATGGACAGGGGTAGTGACAGTCAGTACTTC
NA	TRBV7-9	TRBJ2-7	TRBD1	CASSYTGTGGTRVLTEQYF	TGTGCCAGCAGCTATACCGGGACAGGGGGAACCCGGGTACTAACGGAGCAGTACTTC
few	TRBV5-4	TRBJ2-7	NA	CASSSEPIQGYEQYF	TGTGCCAGCAGCTCCGAACCCATTCAGGGCTACGAGCAGTACTTC
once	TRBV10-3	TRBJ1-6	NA	CAISGEGNSPLHF	TGTGCCATCAGCGGGGAGGGTAATTCACCCCTCCACTTT
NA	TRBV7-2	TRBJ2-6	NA	CASSLVATTGANGLTF	TGTGCCAGCAGCTTAGTCGCGACGACTGGGGCCAACGGCCTGACTTTC
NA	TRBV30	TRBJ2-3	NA	CAWNRGSTDTQYF	TGTGCCTGGAACCGCGGTTCCACAGATACGCAGTATTTT
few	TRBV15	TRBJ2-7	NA	CATSREARNEQYF	TGTGCCACCAGCAGAGAGGCGAGGAACGAGCAGTACTTC
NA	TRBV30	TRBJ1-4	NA	CAWSVPGAGGKLFF	TGTGCCTGGAGTGTACCAGGGGCGGGGGGAAAACTGTTTTTT
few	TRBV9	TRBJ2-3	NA	CASSLRQILGTDTQYF	TGTGCCAGCAGCCTCCGACAGATTTTGGGCACAGATACGCAGTATTTT
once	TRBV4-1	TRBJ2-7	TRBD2	CASSHLSAGGPYEQYF	TGCGCCAGCAGCCACCTTTCAGCGGGGGGGCCGTACGAGCAGTACTTC
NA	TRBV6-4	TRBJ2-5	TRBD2	CASSDAGSGGPPTKTQYF	TGTGCCAGCAGTGACGCTGGTAGCGGGGGCCCCCCGACCAAGACCCAGTACTTC
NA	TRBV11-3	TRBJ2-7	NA	CASSLEAGLYEQYF	TGTGCCAGCAGCTTAGAGGCGGGGCTCTACGAGCAGTACTTC
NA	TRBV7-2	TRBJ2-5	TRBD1	CASSVDRGTETQYF	TGTGCCAGCAGCGTGGACAGGGGAACGGAGACCCAGTACTTC
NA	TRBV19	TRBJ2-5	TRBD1	CASRTGTEETQYF	TGTGCCAGTAGGACCGGGACAGAAGAGACCCAGTACTTC
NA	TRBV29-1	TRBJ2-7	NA	CSVEEGSYEQYF	TGCAGCGTGGAGGAGGGCTCCTACGAGCAGTACTTC
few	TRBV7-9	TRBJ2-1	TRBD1	CASSLTTGDNEQFF	TGTGCCAGCAGCTTAACGACAGGGGACAATGAGCAGTTCTTC
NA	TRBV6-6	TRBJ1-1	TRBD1	CASSYTLETGASEAFF	TGTGCCAGCAGTTACACCCTGGAAACAGGGGCCTCTGAAGCTTTCTTT
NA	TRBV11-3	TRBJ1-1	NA	CASVTGSGGKTEAFF	TGTGCCAGCGTAACAGGGTCTGGCGGAAAGACTGAAGCTTTCTTT
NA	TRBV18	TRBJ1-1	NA	CASSPYQVNTEAFF	TGTGCCAGCTCACCTTATCAGGTGAACACTGAAGCTTTCTTT
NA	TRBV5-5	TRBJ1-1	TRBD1	CASSLGTGWGGEAFF	TGTGCCAGCAGCTTGGGGACAGGGTGGGGCGGTGAAGCTTTCTTT
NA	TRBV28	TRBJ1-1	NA	CASSLGWESTEAFF	TGTGCCAGCAGTTTGGGTTGGGAGAGCACTGAAGCTTTCTTT
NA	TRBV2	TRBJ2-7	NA	CAGTYYREMGTYEQYF	TGTGCGGGCACCTATTACAGGGAAATGGGCACCTACGAGCAGTACTTC
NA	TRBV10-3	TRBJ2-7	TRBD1	CAISPGTGEREQYF	TGTGCCATCAGCCCCGGGACAGGGGAGCGCGAGCAGTACTTC
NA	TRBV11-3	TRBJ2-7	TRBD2	CASSLESRGGAYEQYF	TGTGCCAGCAGCTTAGAGTCCCGGGGGGGGGCCTACGAGCAGTACTTC
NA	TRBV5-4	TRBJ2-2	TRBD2	CASRRVRGGNTGELFF	TGTGCCAGCAGAAGGGTACGGGGGGGGAACACCGGGGAGCTGTTTTTT
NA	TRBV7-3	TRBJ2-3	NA	CASSLRGFSDTQYF	TGTGCCAGCAGCTTAAGAGGGTTCTCAGATACGCAGTATTTT
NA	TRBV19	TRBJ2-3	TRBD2	CASSPSGSADTQYF	TGTGCCAGTAGTCCTAGCGGGAGTGCAGATACGCAGTATTTT
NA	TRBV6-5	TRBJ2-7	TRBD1	CASSGDSYEQYF	TGTGCCAGCAGTGGGGACAGCTACGAGCAGTACTTC
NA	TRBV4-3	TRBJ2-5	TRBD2	CASSQTIAGDGETQYF	TGCGCCAGCAGCCAAACTATAGCGGGAGACGGGGAGACCCAGTACTTC
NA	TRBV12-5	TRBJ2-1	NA	CASGLVPSEQFF	TGTGCTAGTGGTTTGGTACCTAGTGAGCAGTTCTTC
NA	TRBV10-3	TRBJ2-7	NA	CAISEVGEQYF	TGTGCCATCAGTGAAGTCGGGGAGCAGTACTTC
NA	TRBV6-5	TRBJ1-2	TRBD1	CASSYLRLGQSRGSTF	TGTGCCAGCAGTTACTTACGGCTGGGACAGAGCCGGGGCTCGACCTTC